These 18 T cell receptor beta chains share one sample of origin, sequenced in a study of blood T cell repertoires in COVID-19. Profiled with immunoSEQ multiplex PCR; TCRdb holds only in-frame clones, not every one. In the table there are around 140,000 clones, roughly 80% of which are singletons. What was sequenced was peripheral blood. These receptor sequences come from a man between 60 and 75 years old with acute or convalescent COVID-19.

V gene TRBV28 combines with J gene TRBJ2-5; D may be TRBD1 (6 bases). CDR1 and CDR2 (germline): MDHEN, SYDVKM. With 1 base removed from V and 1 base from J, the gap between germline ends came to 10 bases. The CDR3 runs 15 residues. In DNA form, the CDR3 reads TGTGCCAGCAGTTTATTACAGGGAACCCAAGAGACCCAGTACTTC. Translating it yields CASSLLQGTQETQYF.

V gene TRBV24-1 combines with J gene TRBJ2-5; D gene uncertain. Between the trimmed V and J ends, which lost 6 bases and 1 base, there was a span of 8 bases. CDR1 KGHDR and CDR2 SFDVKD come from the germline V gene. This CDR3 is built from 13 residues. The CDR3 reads CATSLPGQETQYF. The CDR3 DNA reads TGTGCCACCAGTCTTCCAGGCCAAGAGACCCAGTACTTC.

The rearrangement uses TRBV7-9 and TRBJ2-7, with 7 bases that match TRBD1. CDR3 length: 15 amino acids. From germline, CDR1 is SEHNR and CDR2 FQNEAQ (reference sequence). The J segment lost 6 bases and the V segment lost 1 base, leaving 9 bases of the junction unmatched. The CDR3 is CASSLGTGGYPEQYF. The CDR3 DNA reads TGTGCCAGCAGCTTAGGGACAGGTGGTTACCCCGAGCAGTACTTC.

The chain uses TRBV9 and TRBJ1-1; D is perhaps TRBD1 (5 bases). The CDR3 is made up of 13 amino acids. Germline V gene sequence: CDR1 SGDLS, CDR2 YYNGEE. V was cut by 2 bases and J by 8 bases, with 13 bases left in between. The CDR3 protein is CASSVGGDLEAFF. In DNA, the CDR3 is TGTGCCAGCAGCGTGGGAGGGGACCTCGAAGCTTTCTTT.

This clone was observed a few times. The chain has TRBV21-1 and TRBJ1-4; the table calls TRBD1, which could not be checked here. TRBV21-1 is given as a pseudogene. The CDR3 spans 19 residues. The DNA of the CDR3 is TGTGCCAGCAGCACCCTCTGCAGGGGACACTTTGCAACTAATGAAAAACTGTTTTTT. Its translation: CASSTLCRGHFATNEKLFF.

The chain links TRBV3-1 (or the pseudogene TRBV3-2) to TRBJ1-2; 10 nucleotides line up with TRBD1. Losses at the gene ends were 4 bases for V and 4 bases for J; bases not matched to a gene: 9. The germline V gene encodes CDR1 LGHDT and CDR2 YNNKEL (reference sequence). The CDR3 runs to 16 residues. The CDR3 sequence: CASSPEGQGGFYGYTF. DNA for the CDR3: TGTGCCAGCAGCCCAGAAGGACAGGGGGGTTTCTATGGCTACACCTTC.

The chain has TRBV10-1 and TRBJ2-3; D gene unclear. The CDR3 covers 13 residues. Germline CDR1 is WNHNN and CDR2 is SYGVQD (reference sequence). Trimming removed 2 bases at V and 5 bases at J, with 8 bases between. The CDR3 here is CASSEPELDTQYF. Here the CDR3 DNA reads TGCGCCAGCAGTGAGCCAGAATTAGATACGCAGTATTTT.

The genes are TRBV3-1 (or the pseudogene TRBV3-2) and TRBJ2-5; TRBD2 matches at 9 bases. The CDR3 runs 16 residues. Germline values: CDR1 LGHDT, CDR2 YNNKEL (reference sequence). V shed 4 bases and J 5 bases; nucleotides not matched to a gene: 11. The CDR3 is CASSPLLVAGEETQYF. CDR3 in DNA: TGTGCCAGCAGCCCCCTGTTGGTAGCGGGAGAGGAGACCCAGTACTTC.

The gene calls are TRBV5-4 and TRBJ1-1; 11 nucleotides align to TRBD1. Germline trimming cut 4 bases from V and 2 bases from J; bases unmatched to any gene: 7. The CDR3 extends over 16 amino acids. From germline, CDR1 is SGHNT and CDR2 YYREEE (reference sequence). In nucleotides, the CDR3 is TGTGCCAGCAGCGACGGGGACAGGGGGAAAAACACTGAAGCTTTCTTT. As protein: CASSDGDRGKNTEAFF. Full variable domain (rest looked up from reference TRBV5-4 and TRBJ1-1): ETGVTQSPTHLIKTRGQQVTLRCSSQSGHNTVSWYQQALGQGPQFIFQYYREEENGRGNFPPRFSGLQFPNYSSELNVNALELDDSALYLCASSDGDRGKNTEAFFGQGTRLTVV.

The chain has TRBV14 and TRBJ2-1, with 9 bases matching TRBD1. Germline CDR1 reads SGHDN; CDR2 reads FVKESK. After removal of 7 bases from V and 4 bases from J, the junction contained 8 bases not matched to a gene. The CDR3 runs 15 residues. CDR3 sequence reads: CASKRTGAGYNEQFF. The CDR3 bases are TGTGCCAGCAAAAGGACAGGGGCAGGGTACAATGAGCAGTTCTTC.

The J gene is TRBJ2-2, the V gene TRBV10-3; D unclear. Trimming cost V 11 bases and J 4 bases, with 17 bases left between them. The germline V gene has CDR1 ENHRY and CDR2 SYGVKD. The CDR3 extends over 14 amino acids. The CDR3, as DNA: TGTGCCTCCCTTGGTGATCTAGGCACCGGGGAGCTGTTTTTT. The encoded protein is CASLGDLGTGELFF.

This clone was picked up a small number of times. The CDR3 is CASKARGENTEAFF. DNA of the CDR3: TGCGCCAGCAAGGCCAGGGGAGAGAACACTGAAGCTTTCTTT. This sequence joins TRBV5-1 and TRBJ1-1, with TRBD1 as a possible D gene (6 bases). The CDR3 spans 14 residues. The germline V gene encodes CDR1 SGHRS and CDR2 YFSETQ. V lost 6 bases and J lost 1, with 13 bases in between.

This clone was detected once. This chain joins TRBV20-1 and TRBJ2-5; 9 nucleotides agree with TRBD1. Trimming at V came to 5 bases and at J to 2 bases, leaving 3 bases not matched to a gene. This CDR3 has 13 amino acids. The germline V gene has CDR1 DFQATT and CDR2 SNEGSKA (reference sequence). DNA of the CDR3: TGCAGTGCTCGTGGGACAGGGCAAGAGACCCAGTACTTC. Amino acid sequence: CSARGTGQETQYF.

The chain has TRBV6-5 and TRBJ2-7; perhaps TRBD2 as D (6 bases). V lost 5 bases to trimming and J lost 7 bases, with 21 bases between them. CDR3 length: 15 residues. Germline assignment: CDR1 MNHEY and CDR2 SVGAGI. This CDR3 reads CASSRGTEEVGEQYF. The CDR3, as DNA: TGTGCCAGCAGTCGCGGGACGGAAGAGGTGGGGGAGCAGTACTTC.

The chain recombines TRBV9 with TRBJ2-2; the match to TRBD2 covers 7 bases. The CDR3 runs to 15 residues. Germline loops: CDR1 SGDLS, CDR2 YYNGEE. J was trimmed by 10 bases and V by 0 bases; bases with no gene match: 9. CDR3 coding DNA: TGTGCCAGCAGCGTAGGACTAGCTGGTTTTACGGAGCTGTTTTTT. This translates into CASSVGLAGFTELFF.

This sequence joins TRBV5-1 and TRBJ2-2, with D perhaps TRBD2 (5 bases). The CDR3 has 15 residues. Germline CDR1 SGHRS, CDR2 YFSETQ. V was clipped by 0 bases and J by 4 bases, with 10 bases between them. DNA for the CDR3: TGCGCCAGCAGCTTGGTCGGAGGAGGCACCGGGGAGCTGTTTTTT. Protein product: CASSLVGGGTGELFF. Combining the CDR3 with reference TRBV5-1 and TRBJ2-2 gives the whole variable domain KAGVTQTPRYLIKTRGQQVTLSCSPISGHRSVSWYQQTPGQGLQFLFEYFSETQRNKGNFPGRFSGRQFSNSRSEMNVSTLELGDSALYLCASSLVGGGTGELFFGEGSRLTVL.

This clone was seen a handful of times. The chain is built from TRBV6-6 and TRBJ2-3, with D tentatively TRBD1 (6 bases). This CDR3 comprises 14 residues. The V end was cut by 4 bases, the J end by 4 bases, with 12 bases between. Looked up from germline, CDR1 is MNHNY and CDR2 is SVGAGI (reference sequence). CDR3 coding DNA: TGTGCCAGCAGTTCCCAACAGGGTTCAGATACGCAGTATTTT. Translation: CASSSQQGSDTQYF.

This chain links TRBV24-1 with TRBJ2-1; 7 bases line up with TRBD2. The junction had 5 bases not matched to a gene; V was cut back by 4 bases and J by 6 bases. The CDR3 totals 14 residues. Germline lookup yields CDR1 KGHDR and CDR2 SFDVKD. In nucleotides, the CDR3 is TGTGCCACCAGTGACCCGACTAGCCGCAATGAGCAGTTCTTC. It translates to CATSDPTSRNEQFF.